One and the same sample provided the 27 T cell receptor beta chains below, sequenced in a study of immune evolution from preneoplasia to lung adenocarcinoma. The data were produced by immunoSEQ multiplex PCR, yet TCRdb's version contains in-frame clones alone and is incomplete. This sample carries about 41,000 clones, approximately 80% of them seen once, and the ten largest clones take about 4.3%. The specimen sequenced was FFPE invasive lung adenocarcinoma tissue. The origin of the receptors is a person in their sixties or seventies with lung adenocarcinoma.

CDR3 region: CASSLGTGGSVPETQYF. The CDR3 DNA follows: TGCGCCAGCAGCTTGGGGACAGGGGGCTCGGTTCCGGAGACCCAGTACTTC. The V call is TRBV5-1, the J call TRBJ2-5, with TRBD1 matching 11 bases. With 0 bases clipped from V and 5 bases from J, the junction kept 9 bases outside the gene matches. Germline V gene lookup returns CDR1 SGHRS and CDR2 YFSETQ. The CDR3 sequence is 17 residues long.

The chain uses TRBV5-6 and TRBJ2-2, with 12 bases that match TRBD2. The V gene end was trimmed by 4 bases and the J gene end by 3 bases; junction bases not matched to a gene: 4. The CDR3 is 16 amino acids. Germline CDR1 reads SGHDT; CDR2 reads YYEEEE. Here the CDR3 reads CASSAGLAGYTGELFF. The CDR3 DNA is TGTGCCAGCAGCGCCGGACTAGCGGGGTACACCGGGGAGCTGTTTTTT. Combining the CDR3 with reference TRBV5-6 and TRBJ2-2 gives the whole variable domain DAGVTQSPTHLIKTRGQQVTLRCSPKSGHDTVSWYQQALGQGPQFIFQYYEEEERQRGNFPDRFSGHQFPNYSSELNVNALLLGDSALYLCASSAGLAGYTGELFFGEGSRLTVL.

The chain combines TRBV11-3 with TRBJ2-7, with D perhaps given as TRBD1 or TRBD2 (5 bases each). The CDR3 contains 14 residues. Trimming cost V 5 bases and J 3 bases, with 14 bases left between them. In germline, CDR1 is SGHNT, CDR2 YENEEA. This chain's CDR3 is CASSPRDQIYEQYF. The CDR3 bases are TGTGCCAGCAGCCCTCGGGACCAGATCTACGAGCAGTACTTC.

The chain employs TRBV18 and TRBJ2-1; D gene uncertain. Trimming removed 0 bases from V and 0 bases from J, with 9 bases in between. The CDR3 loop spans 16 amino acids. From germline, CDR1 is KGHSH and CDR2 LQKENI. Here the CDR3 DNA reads TGTGCCAGCTCACCACCGGGCTGGAGCTCCTACAATGAGCAGTTCTTC. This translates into CASSPPGWSSYNEQFF. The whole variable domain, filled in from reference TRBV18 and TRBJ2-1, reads NAGVMQNPRHLVRRRGQEARLRCSPMKGHSHVYWYRQLPEEGLKFMVYLQKENIIDESGMPKERFSAEFPKEGPSILRIQQVVRGDSAAYFCASSPPGWSSYNEQFFGPGTRLTVL.

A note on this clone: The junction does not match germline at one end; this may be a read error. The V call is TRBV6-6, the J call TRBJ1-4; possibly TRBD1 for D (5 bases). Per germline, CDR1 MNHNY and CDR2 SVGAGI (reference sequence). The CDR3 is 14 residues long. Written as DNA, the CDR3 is TGTGCCAGCAGGGTGGCAGGGAGCTTTGATTTTGTGGTTTTT. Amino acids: CASRVAGSFDFVVF.

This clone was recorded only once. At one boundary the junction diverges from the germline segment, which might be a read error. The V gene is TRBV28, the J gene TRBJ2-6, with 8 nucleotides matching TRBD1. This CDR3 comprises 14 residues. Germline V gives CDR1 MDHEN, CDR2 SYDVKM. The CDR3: CASSLSGQGTSGAF. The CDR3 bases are TGTGCCAGCAGTTTATCAGGACAGGGTACCTCTGGCGCTTTC.

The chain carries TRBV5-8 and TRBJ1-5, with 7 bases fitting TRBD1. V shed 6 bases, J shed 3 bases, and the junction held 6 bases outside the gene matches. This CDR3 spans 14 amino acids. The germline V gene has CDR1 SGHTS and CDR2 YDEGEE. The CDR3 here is CASTPGQNNQPQHF. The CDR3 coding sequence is TGTGCCAGCACCCCGGGACAGAACAATCAGCCCCAGCATTTT.

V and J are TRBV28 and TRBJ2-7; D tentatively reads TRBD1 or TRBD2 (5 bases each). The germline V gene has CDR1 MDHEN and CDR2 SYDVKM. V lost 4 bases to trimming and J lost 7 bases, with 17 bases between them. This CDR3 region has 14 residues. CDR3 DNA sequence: TGTGCCAGCAGTTCTGGGACCAGCTTGCGGGAGCAGTACTTC. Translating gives CASSSGTSLREQYF.

Here the CDR3 DNA reads TGTGCCAGCAGAACCACCAGAAGGACTAGCGGGAGCAACGAGCAGTACTTC. It encodes CASRTTRRTSGSNEQYF. The chain carries TRBV6-8 and TRBJ2-7; 13 bases agree with TRBD2. The trim removed 6 bases at V and 5 bases at J, leaving 13 bases unmatched. The CDR3 is 17 residues long. Germline V gene data show CDR1 as MNHGY and CDR2 as SAAAGT.

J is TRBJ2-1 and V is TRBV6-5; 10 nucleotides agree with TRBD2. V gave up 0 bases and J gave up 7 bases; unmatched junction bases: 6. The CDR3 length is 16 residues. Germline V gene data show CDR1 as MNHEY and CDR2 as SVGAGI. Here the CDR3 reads CASSYSWTSGGNEQFF. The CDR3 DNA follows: TGTGCCAGCAGTTACTCGTGGACTAGCGGTGGAAATGAGCAGTTCTTC.

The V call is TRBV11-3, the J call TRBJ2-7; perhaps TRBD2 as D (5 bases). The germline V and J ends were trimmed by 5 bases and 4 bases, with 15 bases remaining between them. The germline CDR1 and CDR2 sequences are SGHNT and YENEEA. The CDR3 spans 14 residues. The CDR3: CASSKRLKRYEQYF. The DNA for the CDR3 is TGTGCCAGCAGCAAGCGGCTCAAAAGGTACGAGCAGTACTTC.

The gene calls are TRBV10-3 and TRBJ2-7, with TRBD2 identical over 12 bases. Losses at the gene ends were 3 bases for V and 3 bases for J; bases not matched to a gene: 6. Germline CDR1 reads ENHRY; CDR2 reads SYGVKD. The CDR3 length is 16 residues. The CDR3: CAISDPGLAGIYEQYF. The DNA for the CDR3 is TGTGCCATCAGTGACCCCGGACTAGCGGGGATCTACGAGCAGTACTTC.

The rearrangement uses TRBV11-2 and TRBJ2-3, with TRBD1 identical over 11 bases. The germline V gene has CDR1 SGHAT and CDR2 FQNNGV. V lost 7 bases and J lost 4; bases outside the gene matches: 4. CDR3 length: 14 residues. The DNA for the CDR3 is TGTGCCAGCACGAGGGACAGGGGGTCAGATACGCAGTATTTT. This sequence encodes CASTRDRGSDTQYF.

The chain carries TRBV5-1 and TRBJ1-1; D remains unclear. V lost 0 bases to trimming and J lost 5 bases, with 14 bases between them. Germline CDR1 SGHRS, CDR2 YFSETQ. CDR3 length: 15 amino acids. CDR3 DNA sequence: TGCGCCAGCAGCTTGGTGGTTAATACGAGGACTGAAGCTTTCTTT. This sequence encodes CASSLVVNTRTEAFF.

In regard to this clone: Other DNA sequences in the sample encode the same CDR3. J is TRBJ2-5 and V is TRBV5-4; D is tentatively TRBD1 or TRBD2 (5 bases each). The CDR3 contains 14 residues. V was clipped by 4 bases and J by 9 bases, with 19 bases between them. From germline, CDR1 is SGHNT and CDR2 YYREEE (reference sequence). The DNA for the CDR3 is TGTGCCAGCAGCCGGGACGCAGGACCGACGGCCCAGTACTTC. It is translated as CASSRDAGPTAQYF. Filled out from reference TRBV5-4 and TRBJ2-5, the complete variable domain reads ETGVTQSPTHLIKTRGQQVTLRCSSQSGHNTVSWYQQALGQGPQFIFQYYREEENGRGNFPPRFSGLQFPNYSSELNVNALELDDSALYLCASSRDAGPTAQYFGPGTRLLVL.

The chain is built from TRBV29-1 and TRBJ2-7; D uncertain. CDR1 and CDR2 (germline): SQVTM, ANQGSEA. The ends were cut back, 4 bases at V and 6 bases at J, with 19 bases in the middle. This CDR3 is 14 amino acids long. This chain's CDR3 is CSVVPDTFLGEQYF. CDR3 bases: TGCAGCGTTGTCCCCGACACCTTCTTAGGCGAGCAGTACTTC.

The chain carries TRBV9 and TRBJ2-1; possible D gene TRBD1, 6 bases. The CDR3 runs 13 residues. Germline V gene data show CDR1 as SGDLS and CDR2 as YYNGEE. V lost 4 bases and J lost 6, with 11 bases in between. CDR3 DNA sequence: TGTGCCAGCAGCCGCACAGGGCGCAATGAGCAGTTCTTC. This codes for CASSRTGRNEQFF.

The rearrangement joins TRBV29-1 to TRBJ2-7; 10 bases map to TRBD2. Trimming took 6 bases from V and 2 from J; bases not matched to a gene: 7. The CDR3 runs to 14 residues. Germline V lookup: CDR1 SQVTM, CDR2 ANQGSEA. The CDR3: CSVLAGNPPYEQYF. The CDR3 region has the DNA TGCAGCGTACTAGCGGGAAATCCCCCCTACGAGCAGTACTTC.

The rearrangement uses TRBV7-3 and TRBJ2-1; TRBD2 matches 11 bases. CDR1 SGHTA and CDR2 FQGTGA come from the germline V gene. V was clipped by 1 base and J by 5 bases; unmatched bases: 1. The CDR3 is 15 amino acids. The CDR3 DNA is TGTGCCAGCAGCTTAATTAGCGGGAGGGACAATGAGCAGTTCTTC. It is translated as CASSLISGRDNEQFF.

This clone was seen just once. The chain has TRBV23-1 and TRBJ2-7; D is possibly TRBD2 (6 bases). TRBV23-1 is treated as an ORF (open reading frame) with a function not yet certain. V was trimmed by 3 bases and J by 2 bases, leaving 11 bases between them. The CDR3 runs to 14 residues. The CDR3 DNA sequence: TGCGCCAGCAGTCATCCTAGCGAGGCCTACGAGCAGTACTTC. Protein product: CASSHPSEAYEQYF.

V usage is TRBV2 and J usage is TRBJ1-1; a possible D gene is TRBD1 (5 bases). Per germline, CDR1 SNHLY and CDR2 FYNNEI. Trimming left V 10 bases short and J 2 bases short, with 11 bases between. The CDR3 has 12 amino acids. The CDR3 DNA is TGTGCCATCGGACAACTAAACACTGAAGCTTTCTTT. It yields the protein CAIGQLNTEAFF. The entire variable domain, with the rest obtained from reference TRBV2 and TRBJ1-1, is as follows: EPEVTQTPSHQVTQMGQEVILRCVPISNHLYFYWYRQILGQKVEFLVSFYNNEISEKSEIFDDQFSVERPDGSNFTLKIRSTKLEDSAMYFCAIGQLNTEAFFGQGTRLTVV.

CDR3 residues: CASSEARVADTQYF. CDR3 in DNA: TGTGCCAGCAGTGAAGCCCGGGTGGCAGATACGCAGTATTTT. This sequence joins TRBV2 and TRBJ2-3; no clear D. This CDR3 spans 14 amino acids. From germline, CDR1 is SNHLY and CDR2 FYNNEI. V gave up 0 bases and J gave up 4 bases, with 8 bases separating them.

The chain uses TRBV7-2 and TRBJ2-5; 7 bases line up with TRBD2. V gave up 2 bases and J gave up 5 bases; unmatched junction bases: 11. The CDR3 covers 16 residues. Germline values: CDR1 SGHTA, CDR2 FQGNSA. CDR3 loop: CASSLNAGAISETQYF. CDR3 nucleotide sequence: TGTGCCAGCAGCTTAAATGCGGGAGCAATCTCGGAGACCCAGTACTTC.

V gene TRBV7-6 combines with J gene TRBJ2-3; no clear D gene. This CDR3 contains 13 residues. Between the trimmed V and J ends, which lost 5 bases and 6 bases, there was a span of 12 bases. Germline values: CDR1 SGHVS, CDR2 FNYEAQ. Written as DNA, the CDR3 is TGTGCCAGCAGCCCCACCGTGGGGGATACGCAGTATTTT. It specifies CASSPTVGDTQYF.

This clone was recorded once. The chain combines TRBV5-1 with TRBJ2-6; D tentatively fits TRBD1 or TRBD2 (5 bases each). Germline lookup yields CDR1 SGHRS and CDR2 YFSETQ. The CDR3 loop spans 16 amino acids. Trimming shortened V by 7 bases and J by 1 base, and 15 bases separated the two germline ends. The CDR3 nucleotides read TGCGCCAGCGGCACTGGGACCACTTCTGGGGCCAACGTCCTGACTTTC. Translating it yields CASGTGTTSGANVLTF.

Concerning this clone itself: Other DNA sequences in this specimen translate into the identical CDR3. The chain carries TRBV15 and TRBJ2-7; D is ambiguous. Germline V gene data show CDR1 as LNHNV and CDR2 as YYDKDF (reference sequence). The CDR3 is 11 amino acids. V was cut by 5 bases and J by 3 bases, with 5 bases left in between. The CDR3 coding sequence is TGTGCCACCAGCCGCGGCTACGAGCAGTACTTC. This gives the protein CATSRGYEQYF.

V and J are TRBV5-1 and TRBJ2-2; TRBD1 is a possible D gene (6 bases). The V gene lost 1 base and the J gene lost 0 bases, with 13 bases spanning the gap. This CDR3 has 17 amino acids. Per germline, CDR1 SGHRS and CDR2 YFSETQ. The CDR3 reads CASSLSPGQANTGELFF. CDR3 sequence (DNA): TGCGCCAGCAGCTTGTCCCCGGGACAAGCGAACACCGGGGAGCTGTTTTTT.